Included here is one TCR beta chain sequence, with context. What it recognizes is unknown. The data originate from a study of OX40 agonist ivuxolimab in advanced cancers. Whole-study findings and limits: Determination of antigen specificity was not performed for the expanded peripheral T cells. Low normalized clonal expansion also occurred in some nonresponding patients.

The timepoints at which blood was sampled were baseline, cycle 4 day 1, and cycle 7 day 1. This CDR3 region has 14 residues. Trimming stripped 0 bases from V and 4 bases from J, with 9 bases between. The V gene's germline CDR1 is SGDLS and CDR2 YYNGEE. Generated by immunoSEQ multiplex PCR, the TCRdb table keeps only in-frame clones and is missing some. The data show tens of thousands of clones, approximately 90% seen once. The specimen was CD4+ or CD8+ T cells sorted from blood, collected in a trial of the OX40 agonist ivuxolimab. The TCR sequence derives from an adult with an advanced solid tumor such as melanoma, head and neck, liver or kidney cancer. The chain couples TRBV9 to TRBJ2-3; D tentatively reads TRBD1 or TRBD2 (6 bases each). CDR3: CASSVGGAPDTQYF. The CDR3 region has the DNA TGTGCCAGCAGCGTAGGGGGGGCCCCAGATACGCAGTATTTT. The full variable domain, rest sourced from reference TRBV9 and TRBJ2-3, is DSGVTQTPKHLITATGQRVTLRCSPRSGDLSVYWYQQSLDQGLQFLIQYYNGEERAKGNILERFSAQQFPDLHSELNLSSLELGDSALYFCASSVGGAPDTQYFGPGTRLTVL.